Listed here is a single T cell receptor beta chain. The entry originates in a study of blood T cell repertoires in COVID-19. Study-level background: Researchers got acute and convalescent COVID-19 samples from the United States, Italy and Spain. The analysed material was cDNA or gDNA that came from T cells, B-cell-depleted T cells, or PBMCs.

The CDR3 spans 16 residues. J gave up 6 bases and V 5 bases, and 12 bases lay outside the gene matches. Looked up from germline, CDR1 is SGHTA and CDR2 is FQGNSA. As processed by the authors: It was from reference gene primer amplification that nucleated cell counts were estimated. Assay used: immunoSEQ multiplex PCR; TCRdb lists only in-frame clones, some missing. V and J calls and clone size follow that table, whereas D and trimming were derived from the DNA. This sample has about 110,000 clones, with 75% to 90% found just once. Sequencing used peripheral blood. This TCR came from a woman aged 80 or over with acute or convalescent COVID-19. This rearrangement joins TRBV7-2 to TRBJ2-5; TRBD1 aligns across 10 bases. CDR3 sequence reads: CASSPSSVGQGKTQYF. CDR3 nucleotide sequence: TGTGCCAGCAGCCCGAGTTCAGTGGGACAGGGGAAGACCCAGTACTTC.